This T cell receptor (beta chain) was identified in a study of T cell responses to AZD1222 COVID-19 vaccine listed by TCRdb under 2021. About the investigation overall: AZD1222 recipients given second doses at about 4 weeks or at about 12 weeks were pooled, since spike-specific TCR depth and breadth were not found to differ between the two schedules. Trial participants were enrolled by age into 18-55, 56-69 and 70-plus year subgroups, with approximately 150, 30 and 60 TCR-sequenced participants respectively. TCR sequencing was performed for approximately 240 trial participants, of whom around 200 were given two doses of AZD1222 and around 26 were given two doses of MenACWY control vaccine.

Here V drops 2 bases and J drops 2 bases, and the junction holds 2 bases not matched to any gene. CDR1 LNHDA and CDR2 SQIVND were looked up in the germline V gene (reference sequence). The CDR3 measures 15 amino acids from cysteine to phenylalanine. Only the CDR3 part of the read is kept: 45 bases, read in frame from the first base. On this clone: Its recognized antigen is unknown. Per-nucleotide qualities are absent, and no much larger clonotype sits a single base away.

Sample time point, as interpreted from the label and publication: baseline before first vaccination. Samples from vaccinated people were obtained from the UK trials COV001 and COV002, which included a single-blind randomized controlled phase 2/3 trial of AZD1222 (ChAdOx1 nCoV-19) in healthy adults. Trial participant PBMC samples were collected at day 0 and day 28 after the second dose for TCRbeta chain sequencing. General conclusions and limits of the study: Because no samples from the day 14 peak response were available, repertoires could be characterized only after the peak T cell response. In the small 56-69-year group, the increase in depth fell short of significance, most likely because of low power. Conclusions about previously exposed vaccinees are limited because only six or seven AZD1222 recipients were SARS-CoV-2 seropositive at baseline. Nearly half of unique spike-specific TCRs reportedly recognized epitopes outside regions mutated in the B.1.351 and B.1.1.7 variants. Participants were mostly white British and included more females than males, and it was suggested by the authors that clonal diversity may have been underestimated. After two AZD1222 doses, spike-specific TCR breadth and depth were significantly higher than at day 0 and than in MenACWY recipients. CD4 TCRs associated with the vaccine covered the entire spike protein, and the dominant responses were in regions 160-218 and 743-854.

The CDR3 regions of human TCRbeta chains were analyzed by immunosequencing. Concerning the study's data processing: TCRs in the repertoires were matched against a reference library of SARS-CoV-2-specific TCRs that had been generated with the MIRA antigen-specificity platform. Breadth meant the fraction of unique TCRs that were SARS-CoV-2-associated, whereas depth meant the fraction of total T cells that were SARS-CoV-2-associated. Using the MIRA data, each spike-specific TCR was assigned both to the spike region to which the TCR was reactive and to a CD4 or CD8 class. Log10-transformed breadth and depth values were compared by one-way ANOVA with Sidak's multiple comparisons tests. In TCRdb, the immuneACCESS table is reduced to in-frame sequences with V and J assigned. These tables do not hold every clone; where another copy was compared, an unresolved V gene accounts for under half, and the others remain unexplained. V and J calls and clone size follow that table, whereas D and trimming were derived from the DNA. The sample yields approximately 160,000 clones; 90% to 95% were counted once. Jointly, the top ten make up over 0.8% of the sample.

Material: peripheral blood, obtained on day 0 of AZD1222 vaccination. This sequence was found in an adult in good health. This chain joins TRBV19 to TRBJ1-4; the junction holds 7 bases that match TRBD1. The CDR3 region reads CASSIQGVTNEKLFF. The nucleotide sequence is TGTGCCAGTAGTATACAGGGGGTGACTAATGAAAAACTGTTTTTT.